This TCR beta chain was documented in a study of blood T cells in healthy people across ages. Findings and limits, study-wide: Using unsorted PBMCs precluded a conclusive naive versus antigen-experienced comparison.

Primed by a sample-barcoded 5' primer and a J-beta primer mix, a second PCR proceeded for about 7 to 11 cycles. In TCRdb, the 5' RACE reads were re-called with MiXCR into one record per CDR3 protein. The repertoire has 1.5 million to 2 million distinct CDR3 sequences, about 50% of them found once; the top ten carry around 2.1%. Comments on this clonotype: Antigen unknown.

The source material was blood. The clonotype originates from a woman aged 40 to 50 in good health.

The CDR3 DNA sequence: TGTGCCAGCAGCTTAAGGTCAGGGAGCAACGGCGGTGAGCAGTACTTC. It codes for CASSLRSGSNGGEQYF. J is TRBJ2-7 and V is TRBV7-2; tentatively, D is TRBD1 or TRBD2 (5 bases each). Germline V gene lookup returns CDR1 SGHTA and CDR2 FQGNSA. Trimming took 2 bases from V and 7 from J, leaving 21 bases between them. The length of the CDR3 is 16 residues. Using reference TRBV7-2 and TRBJ2-7 for the parts outside the CDR3, the full variable domain is GAGVSQSPSNKVTEKGKDVELRCDPISGHTALYWYRQSLGQGLEFLIYFQGNSAPDKSGLPSDRFSAERTGGSVSTLTIQRTQQEDSAVYLCASSLRSGSNGGEQYFGPGTRLTVT.